The 10 T cell receptor beta chains given below trace back to one sample, sequenced in a study of T cell clonality in common variable immunodeficiency. No antigen has been identified for these receptors. Only in-frame clones appear in the TCRdb table, and some are missing; sequencing was by immunoSEQ multiplex PCR. The specimen has just under 20,000 clones, none found just once. Overall study findings and caveats: Reportedly, TCR beta sequences from common variable immunodeficiency showed fewer deletions and N-nucleotide insertions.

What was sequenced was peripheral blood mononuclear cells. These receptors all stem from a human donor with common variable immunodeficiency.

This clone has a handful of counts. The read falls 3 residues short of the CDR3 end, and the missing part is taken from the germline J gene. J is TRBJ2-7 and V is TRBV11-2; 8 bases are a match to TRBD2. The V and J ends lost 3 bases and 4 bases, in that order; junction bases with no gene match: 8. This CDR3 is built from 15 residues. Germline V CDR1 and CDR2: SGHAT, FQNNGV. The covered CDR3 bases are TGTGCCAGCAGCTTGTGGTTTGCGGGAGGTTACGAG. It is translated as CASSLWFAGGYE. The CDR3 as a whole reads CASSLWFAGGYEQYF.

Ten or more counts support this clone. The CDR3 end lies 3 residues beyond the end of the read and is filled in from the germline J gene. This chain links TRBV6-1 with TRBJ2-3; TRBD2 matches at 14 bases. Germline V gene data show CDR1 as MNHNS and CDR2 as SASEGT. The CDR3 is 15 amino acids. The CDR3 DNA, read in part, is TGTGCCAGCAGTGAGACGGGACTAGCGGGAGTAACG. Its protein product is CASSETGLAGVT. Given in full, the CDR3 is CASSETGLAGVTQYF.

This clone showed up many times. The sequenced fragment ends 3 residues before the CDR3 boundary, so the rest is inferred from the germline J gene. V is TRBV20-1 and J is TRBJ2-3; D is ambiguous. The CDR3 consists of 12 residues. The germline gives CDR1 DFQATT, CDR2 SNEGSKA (reference sequence). The V end lost 3 bases, the J end lost 3 bases, and 7 bases lay between the germline ends. The CDR3 DNA, read in part, is TGCAGTGCTAGTGGCCAAACAGATACG. Amino acid sequence: CSASGQTDT. The full CDR3 reads CSASGQTDTQYF.

This clone was seen ten or more times. The read stops 3 residues short of the end of the CDR3; the missing end is completed from the germline J gene. The gene calls are TRBV18 and TRBJ2-2; D possibly corresponds to TRBD1 (5 bases). CDR1 KGHSH and CDR2 LQKENI come from the germline V gene. Between the trimmed V and J ends, which lost 3 bases and 5 bases, there was a span of 13 bases. CDR3 length equals 15 residues. CDR3 loop: CASSPLRGRTGELFF. Partial CDR3 DNA: TGTGCCAGCTCACCCCTTAGGGGAAGAACCGGGGAG.

Details on this clone: The read terminates 3 residues before the CDR3 end, so the remaining end is supplied by the germline J gene. J is TRBJ2-3 and V is TRBV2; D perhaps matches TRBD2 (5 bases). V was trimmed by 2 bases and J by 4 bases, leaving 13 bases between them. This CDR3 contains 15 residues. Germline V gene lookup returns CDR1 SNHLY and CDR2 FYNNEI. The CDR3 here is CASSEPGMRADTQYF. The sequenced CDR3 bases are TGTGCCAGCAGTGAACCGGGGATGAGAGCAGATACG.

This clone showed up many times. From the germline J gene comes the end of the CDR3, since the read stops 3 residues before it. The genes are TRBV12-3 or TRBV12-4 and TRBJ2-6, with TRBD1 matching 8 bases. This CDR3 contains 17 residues. V lost 3 bases and J lost 2; bases outside the gene matches: 6. The CDR3 loop reads CASSLTQGAPGANVLTF. CDR3 bases read: TGTGCCAGCAGTTTGACCCAGGGGGCCCCTGGGGCCAACGTC.

This clone was detected ten times or more. The observed sequence ends 3 residues before the CDR3 terminus, with the missing tail filled in from the germline J gene. V is TRBV2 and J is TRBJ1-4; 7 nucleotides align to TRBD1. CDR3 size: 15 residues. Germline-derived CDR1 and CDR2 are SNHLY and FYNNEI. The CDR3 protein is CASSGSGGTEGKLFF. Partial CDR3 DNA: TGTGCCAGCAGTGGATCCGGCGGGACAGAGGGTAAA.

This clone was counted ten times or more. The read ends 3 residues shy of where the CDR3 ends; the end is completed using the germline J gene. This chain uses TRBV30 with TRBJ1-4, with TRBD1 as a possible D gene (5 bases). Germline CDR1 reads GTSNPN; CDR2 reads SVGIG (reference sequence). This CDR3 has 13 residues. Trimming shortened V by 5 bases and J by 3 bases, and 10 bases separated the two germline ends. CDR3 DNA (partial): TGTGCCTGGGTGCGGGGCCCTAATGAAAAA. It yields the protein CAWVRGPNEK. The whole CDR3 reads CAWVRGPNEKLFF.

About this clone itself: The read ends 3 residues early relative to the CDR3; the germline J gene fills the gap. The chain is built from TRBV20-1 and TRBJ2-5; the D call may be TRBD1 or TRBD2 (5 bases each). Germline V gene lookup returns CDR1 DFQATT and CDR2 SNEGSKA (reference sequence). V lost 0 bases and J 7 bases, leaving 15 bases between the germline ends. This CDR3 has 14 residues. CDR3 in amino acids: CSARDTQGDPTQYF. The covered CDR3 bases are TGCAGTGCTAGAGATACTCAGGGAGACCCGACC.

This clone was seen a handful of times. The read gets to within 3 residues of the CDR3 end, and the germline J gene fills in the rest. Within the sample, other DNA sequences also encode this same CDR3. The chain combines TRBV5-1 with TRBJ2-1; no clear D. Trimming shortened V by 1 base and J by 9 bases, and 11 bases separated the two germline ends. The CDR3 sequence is 13 residues long. The V gene's germline CDR1 is SGHRS and CDR2 YFSETQ. Partial CDR3 DNA: TGCGCCAGCAGCTTGCGGGTGTCGGTTGAG. It is translated as CASSLRVSVE. The complete CDR3 reads CASSLRVSVEQFF.